One and the same sample provided the 13 T cell receptor beta chains below, sequenced in a study of early stage breast cancer tumors. Repertoires were generated with immunoSEQ multiplex PCR, while TCRdb's copy carries only in-frame clones and drops some. The sample shows around 71,000 clones, approximately 79% of them seen only once. Sequencing was performed on blood. The receptor source for this set is a person between 60 and 70 years old with breast cancer.

The V call is TRBV29-1, the J call TRBJ2-2; D is ambiguous. CDR1 is SQVTM and CDR2 is ANQGSEA in the germline V gene. V was cut by 4 bases and J by 1 base, with 13 bases left in between. The CDR3 runs to 15 residues. The CDR3 sequence: CSVGSRTLNTGELFF. The DNA for the CDR3 is TGCAGCGTTGGTTCGCGGACGCTGAACACCGGGGAGCTGTTTTTT.

The J gene is TRBJ2-1, the V gene TRBV29-1; TRBD1 matches 7 bases. The V segment lost 6 bases and the J segment 6 bases; nucleotides outside the gene matches: 8. Looked up from germline, CDR1 is SQVTM and CDR2 is ANQGSEA. The CDR3 totals 13 residues. The CDR3 reads CSVPVAGGNEQFF. The CDR3 DNA is TGCAGCGTCCCAGTAGCAGGGGGCAATGAGCAGTTCTTC.

V usage is TRBV30 and J usage is TRBJ2-2; D unclear. Trimming removed 0 bases at V and 6 bases at J, with 14 bases between. This CDR3 has 15 amino acids. The germline V gene has CDR1 GTSNPN and CDR2 SVGIG (reference sequence). CDR3 sequence (DNA): TGTGCCTGGAGTGTCTCCCTACCACGACCCGGGGAGCTGTTTTTT. This gives the protein CAWSVSLPRPGELFF. Full variable domain (rest looked up from reference TRBV30 and TRBJ2-2): SQTIHQWPATLVQPVGSPLSLECTVEGTSNPNLYWYRQAAGRGLQLLFYSVGIGQISSEVPQNLSASRPQDRQFILSSKKLLLSDSGFYLCAWSVSLPRPGELFFGEGSRLTVL.

This clone is a singleton in its sample. This chain joins TRBV13 and TRBJ1-2; weak D call: TRBD1 (5 bases). Germline V gives CDR1 PRHDT, CDR2 FYEKMQ (reference sequence). CDR3 length: 18 residues. The V gene lost 5 bases and the J gene lost 0 bases, with 22 bases spanning the gap. This chain's CDR3 is CASSPFLRQGVPNYGYTF. DNA of the CDR3: TGTGCCAGCAGCCCCTTTTTGAGGCAGGGAGTTCCTAACTATGGCTACACCTTC.

This chain joins TRBV6-5 and TRBJ2-2; 10 positions match TRBD1. Unmatched junction bases numbered 5, after V lost 6 bases and J lost 4 bases. The CDR3 covers 15 residues. Germline CDR1 and CDR2: MNHEY and SVGAGI. In DNA form, the CDR3 reads TGTGCCAGCAGCGACAGGGGGCGCGCCACCGGGGAGCTGTTTTTT. This encodes CASSDRGRATGELFF.

The rearrangement uses TRBV6-6 and TRBJ2-5; no clear D gene. V was pared by 5 bases and J by 2 bases, with 3 bases between. This CDR3 region has 11 residues. The germline CDR1 and CDR2 sequences are MNHNY and SVGAGI (reference sequence). As DNA, the CDR3 is TGTGCCAGCAGTCCTCAAGAGACCCAGTACTTC. It specifies CASSPQETQYF.

V and J are TRBV25-1 and TRBJ2-5, with 7 bases fitting TRBD2. Germline loops: CDR1 MGHDK, CDR2 SYGVNS. The V segment lost 6 bases and the J segment 5 bases; nucleotides outside the gene matches: 9. CDR3 length: 14 amino acids. Here the CDR3 reads CASSTPGGGETQYF. CDR3 sequence (DNA): TGTGCCAGCAGCACACCGGGGGGAGGGGAGACCCAGTACTTC.

This clone was recorded only once. V usage is TRBV29-1 and J usage is TRBJ1-3; D not certain. CDR1 SQVTM and CDR2 ANQGSEA come from the germline V gene. This CDR3 has 11 residues. Trimming left V 3 bases short and J 4 bases short, with 4 bases between. The CDR3 is CSVEQGNTIYF. Here the CDR3 DNA reads TGCAGCGTTGAGCAGGGAAACACCATATATTTT.

The genes are TRBV28 and TRBJ1-2; 7 nucleotides align to TRBD1. Per the germline V gene, CDR1 is MDHEN and CDR2 is SYDVKM. The CDR3 length is 14 residues. After removal of 8 bases from V and 4 bases from J, the junction contained 10 bases not matched to a gene. CDR3 in DNA: TGTGCCAGCCTCCCAAAAAGGGGGCCCTATGGCTACACCTTC. Translated: CASLPKRGPYGYTF.

This clone was observed a few times. The chain uses TRBV30 and TRBJ1-1, with D unresolved. This CDR3 has 12 residues. Trimming took 1 base from V and 5 from J, leaving 8 bases between them. CDR1 is GTSNPN and CDR2 is SVGIG in the germline V gene (reference sequence). The CDR3 loop is CAWSEGRTEAFF. The CDR3, as DNA: TGTGCCTGGAGTGAAGGGAGGACTGAAGCTTTCTTT. Variable domain in full (rest from reference TRBV30 and TRBJ1-1): SQTIHQWPATLVQPVGSPLSLECTVEGTSNPNLYWYRQAAGRGLQLLFYSVGIGQISSEVPQNLSASRPQDRQFILSSKKLLLSDSGFYLCAWSEGRTEAFFGQGTRLTVV.

The V call is TRBV5-1, the J call TRBJ1-1, with D possibly being TRBD1 (5 bases). V lost 3 bases, J lost 1 base, and 10 bases lay in between. Per germline, CDR1 SGHRS and CDR2 YFSETQ. The CDR3 totals 14 residues. CDR3: CASSSGTANTEAFF. In DNA form, the CDR3 reads TGCGCCAGCAGCTCCGGGACCGCGAACACTGAAGCTTTCTTT.

V is TRBV27 and J is TRBJ2-1; 10 positions match TRBD2. Trimming took 5 bases from V and 5 from J; bases not matched to a gene: 12. From germline, CDR1 is MNHEY and CDR2 SMNVEV (reference sequence). The CDR3 spans 17 residues. CDR3 in amino acids: CASSPSGTSVFHNEQFF. The CDR3 nucleotides are TGTGCCAGCAGTCCCTCCGGGACTAGCGTCTTCCACAATGAGCAGTTCTTC.

This sequence joins TRBV5-1 and TRBJ1-3, with D perhaps matching TRBD1 (5 bases). Trimming took off 0 bases at V and 0 bases at J, with 7 bases between the two ends. CDR3 length: 15 amino acids. The germline V gene encodes CDR1 SGHRS and CDR2 YFSETQ. The CDR3 spells CASSLEGNSGNTIYF. The CDR3 nucleotides read TGCGCCAGCAGCTTGGAGGGGAACTCTGGAAACACCATATATTTT.